This entry describes one T cell receptor (beta chain). The data derive from a study of tumor-infiltrating lymphocytes in primary liver carcinoma. From germline, CDR1 is SGHDT and CDR2 YYEEEE. V gave up 7 bases and J gave up 4 bases; unmatched junction bases: 19. The CDR3 is 17 amino acids. From 450 to 550 ng total RNA, TCR beta cDNA was generated with a primer in the constant region. Library construction for TCR beta comprised three nested multiplex PCR rounds performed with slightly modified ARM-PCR. Running around 10 cycles apiece, the first two PCR rounds relied on TRBV1-TRBV30 forward primers together with a C-beta reverse primer. MiXCR, applied by TCRdb to the multiplex PCR reads, yields one record per CDR3 protein. The table lists 75,000 or so distinct CDR3 sequences, over 60% of them singletons, with 25% to 30% in the top ten. It was from around 20-30 mg of unsorted bulk tissue that RNA and DNA were co-extracted.

The chain joins TRBV5-6 to TRBJ1-2, with 7 bases identical to TRBD1. The sequenced material came from liver tumor tissue from sampling region 4. As to subset: tumor region T4, right-lateral pole. This receptor was taken from a man aged 35-49 years with primary liver carcinoma and hepatitis B virus infection. CDR3 in amino acids: CASGPATGTETLYGYTF. The CDR3 DNA reads TGTGCCAGCGGTCCGGCGACAGGGACAGAAACTCTCTATGGCTACACCTTC.